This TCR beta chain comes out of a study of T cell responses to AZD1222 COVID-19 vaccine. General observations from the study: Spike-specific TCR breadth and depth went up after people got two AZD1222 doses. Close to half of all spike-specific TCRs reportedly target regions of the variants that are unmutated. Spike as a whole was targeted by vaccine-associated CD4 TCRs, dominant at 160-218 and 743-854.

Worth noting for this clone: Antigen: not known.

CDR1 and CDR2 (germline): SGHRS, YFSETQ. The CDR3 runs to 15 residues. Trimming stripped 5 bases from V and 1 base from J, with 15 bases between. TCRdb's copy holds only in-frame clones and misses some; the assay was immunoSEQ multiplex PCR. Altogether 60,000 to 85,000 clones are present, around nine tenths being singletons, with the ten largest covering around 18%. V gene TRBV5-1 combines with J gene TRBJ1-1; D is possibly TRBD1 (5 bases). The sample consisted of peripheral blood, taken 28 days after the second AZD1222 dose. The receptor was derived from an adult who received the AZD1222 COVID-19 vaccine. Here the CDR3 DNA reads TGCGCCAGCAGGCCTTCTTGGGGGACGAACACTGAAGCTTTCTTT. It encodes CASRPSWGTNTEAFF.